These T cell receptor beta chains were read from a single sample in a study of identical twins. Via MiXCR, TCRdb re-called the 5' RACE reads, giving one row per CDR3 protein. Among hundreds of thousands of distinct CDR3 sequences listed, less than 9.5% were seen once. Sequenced material: memory (CD45RO+) T cells sorted from blood. Source of these receptors: a woman aged 18-35 years in good health. Both conserved end residues are part of each CDR3.

j_gene: TRBJ2-1
v_gene: TRBV12-3/TRBV12-4
CDR3aa: CASSLPFAGGLRDEQFF

j_gene: TRBJ2-7
v_gene: TRBV6-1
CDR3aa: CASSQGGTKSSYEQYF

j_gene: TRBJ1-2
v_gene: TRBV7-9
CDR3aa: CASSFYRGPSGGYTF

j_gene: TRBJ1-1
v_gene: TRBV18
CDR3aa: CASSPPGARNTEAFF

j_gene: TRBJ2-7
v_gene: TRBV7-2
CDR3aa: CASSYPQGSYEQYF

j_gene: TRBJ2-1
v_gene: TRBV6-1
CDR3aa: CASSPGLAGGLRSYNEQFF

j_gene: TRBJ1-5
v_gene: TRBV7-9
CDR3aa: CASSWGQGLQHF

j_gene: TRBJ2-3
v_gene: TRBV20-1
CDR3aa: CSAMDGPDTQYF

j_gene: TRBJ2-5
v_gene: TRBV27
CDR3aa: CASSGGGWKTQYF

j_gene: TRBJ2-1
v_gene: TRBV29-1
CDR3aa: CSVGTLSYNEQFF

j_gene: TRBJ2-5
v_gene: TRBV9
CDR3aa: CASSVGLGGQETQYF

j_gene: TRBJ2-7
v_gene: TRBV10-2
CDR3aa: CASRNPPSEQYF

j_gene: TRBJ2-7
v_gene: TRBV6-2/TRBV6-3
CDR3aa: CASSYRDHSYEQYF

j_gene: TRBJ2-7
v_gene: TRBV5-1
CDR3aa: CASSPASGSSYEQYF

j_gene: TRBJ2-3
v_gene: TRBV18
CDR3aa: CASSPRLDSTDTQYF

j_gene: TRBJ2-5
v_gene: TRBV5-1
CDR3aa: CASSEPGHETQYF

j_gene: TRBJ2-4
v_gene: TRBV5-1
CDR3aa: CASSLTLTSGGAGAKNIQYF

j_gene: TRBJ2-3
v_gene: TRBV7-9
CDR3aa: CASSLGRENTQYF

j_gene: TRBJ2-1
v_gene: TRBV12-3/TRBV12-4
CDR3aa: CASNGLAGGDEQFF

j_gene: TRBJ1-3
v_gene: TRBV12-3/TRBV12-4
CDR3aa: CASSQGGGLVNTIYF

j_gene: TRBJ1-4
v_gene: TRBV20-1
CDR3aa: CSAVSAATNEKLFF

j_gene: TRBJ2-1
v_gene: TRBV3-1
CDR3aa: CAIRDRANNEQFF

j_gene: TRBJ2-7
v_gene: TRBV18
CDR3aa: CASSRGQSYSYEQYF

j_gene: TRBJ1-6
v_gene: TRBV7-9
CDR3aa: CASSLASLLYNSPLHF

j_gene: TRBJ2-1
v_gene: TRBV10-3
CDR3aa: CAIERTLSYNEQFF

j_gene: TRBJ1-6
v_gene: TRBV7-2
CDR3aa: CASSLEDMSILHF

j_gene: TRBJ2-3
v_gene: TRBV9
CDR3aa: CASSVGWGDTQYF

j_gene: TRBJ2-7
v_gene: TRBV6-1
CDR3aa: CASSEGWGTSGVYEQYF

j_gene: TRBJ1-6
v_gene: TRBV25-1
CDR3aa: CASKRDRRDSPLHF

j_gene: TRBJ1-1
v_gene: TRBV5-1
CDR3aa: CASSTGQGKSEAFF

j_gene: TRBJ2-1
v_gene: TRBV4-2
CDR3aa: CASSQDRGFNEQFF

j_gene: TRBJ2-3
v_gene: TRBV5-1
CDR3aa: CASSLVAPEPDTQYF

j_gene: TRBJ2-7
v_gene: TRBV7-8
CDR3aa: CASSFYVREEQYF

j_gene: TRBJ2-5
v_gene: TRBV4-2
CDR3aa: CAISPRQEQETQYF

j_gene: TRBJ2-1
v_gene: TRBV3-1
CDR3aa: CASSQVRAHEQFF

j_gene: TRBJ2-7
v_gene: TRBV11-2
CDR3aa: CASSLLRVLVGDEQYF

j_gene: TRBJ2-3
v_gene: TRBV29-1
CDR3aa: CSVDPGTDTQYF

j_gene: TRBJ2-3
v_gene: TRBV20-1
CDR3aa: CSVQISTDTQYF

j_gene: TRBJ2-7
v_gene: TRBV6-2/TRBV6-3
CDR3aa: CASSYTYYEQYF

j_gene: TRBJ2-5
v_gene: TRBV5-1
CDR3aa: CASSLGVATYQETQYF

j_gene: TRBJ1-2
v_gene: TRBV7-2
CDR3aa: CARSRRARYGYTF

j_gene: TRBJ2-7
v_gene: TRBV5-5
CDR3aa: CASSTSPRQAYEQYF

j_gene: TRBJ2-7
v_gene: TRBV5-6
CDR3aa: CASSGGGSGRREQYF

j_gene: TRBJ1-4
v_gene: TRBV5-1
CDR3aa: CASRRDGNEKLFF

j_gene: TRBJ2-2
v_gene: TRBV7-6
CDR3aa: CASNPTGGVLTGELFF

j_gene: TRBJ2-7
v_gene: TRBV28
CDR3aa: CASSQVVGSYEQYF

j_gene: TRBJ1-1
v_gene: TRBV20-1
CDR3aa: CSARSSGGGKAFF

j_gene: TRBJ2-1
v_gene: TRBV11-3
CDR3aa: CASSLGVGGRAANEQFF

j_gene: TRBJ2-3
v_gene: TRBV5-1
CDR3aa: CASSPGPTSTDTQYF

j_gene: TRBJ1-6
v_gene: TRBV7-8
CDR3aa: CASSLAGQPNSPLHF

j_gene: TRBJ2-3
v_gene: TRBV7-6
CDR3aa: CASSLNGNSFTDTQYF

j_gene: TRBJ1-2
v_gene: TRBV20-1
CDR3aa: CSATAPRQFSGYTF

j_gene: TRBJ2-7
v_gene: TRBV18
CDR3aa: CASSHAVQGFSYEQYF

j_gene: TRBJ1-3
v_gene: TRBV30
CDR3aa: CAWSIRGRNTIYF

j_gene: TRBJ2-3
v_gene: TRBV20-1
CDR3aa: CSASLPAGSTDTQYF

j_gene: TRBJ2-1
v_gene: TRBV12-3/TRBV12-4
CDR3aa: CASRGTSGRDEQFF

j_gene: TRBJ2-6
v_gene: TRBV7-2
CDR3aa: CASSPPRATRGANVLTF

j_gene: TRBJ1-1
v_gene: TRBV20-1
CDR3aa: CSASFLQFMNTEAFF

j_gene: TRBJ2-5
v_gene: TRBV5-4
CDR3aa: CASSRTSDLVETQYF